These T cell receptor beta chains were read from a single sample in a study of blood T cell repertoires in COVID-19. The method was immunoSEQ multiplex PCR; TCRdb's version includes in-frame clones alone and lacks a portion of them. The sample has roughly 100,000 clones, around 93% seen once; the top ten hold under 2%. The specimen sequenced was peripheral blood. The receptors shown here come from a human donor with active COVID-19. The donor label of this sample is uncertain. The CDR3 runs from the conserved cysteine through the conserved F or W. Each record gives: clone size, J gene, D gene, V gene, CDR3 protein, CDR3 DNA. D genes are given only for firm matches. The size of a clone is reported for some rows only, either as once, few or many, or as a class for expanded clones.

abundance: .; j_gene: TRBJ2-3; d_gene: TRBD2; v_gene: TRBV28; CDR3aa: CASIFSGARTDTQYF; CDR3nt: TGTGCCAGCATTTTTAGCGGGGCCCGCACAGATACGCAGTATTTT
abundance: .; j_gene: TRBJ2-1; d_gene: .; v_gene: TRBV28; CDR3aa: CASSPGERDNEQFF; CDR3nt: TGTGCCAGCAGTCCGGGGGAGAGGGACAATGAGCAGTTCTTC
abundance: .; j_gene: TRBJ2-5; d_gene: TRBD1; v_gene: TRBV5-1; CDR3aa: CASSVWPGQQETQYF; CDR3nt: TGCGCCAGCAGCGTTTGGCCGGGACAGCAAGAGACCCAGTACTTC
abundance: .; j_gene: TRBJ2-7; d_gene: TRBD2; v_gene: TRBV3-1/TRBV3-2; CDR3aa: CASSQDPSGGYEQYF; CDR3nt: TGTGCCAGCAGCCAAGATCCTAGCGGGGGCTACGAGCAGTACTTC
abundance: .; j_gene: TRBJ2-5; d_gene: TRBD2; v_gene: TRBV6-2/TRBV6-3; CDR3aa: CASSKSGGNQETQYF; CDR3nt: TGTGCCAGCAGTAAGAGCGGGGGGAACCAAGAGACCCAGTACTTC
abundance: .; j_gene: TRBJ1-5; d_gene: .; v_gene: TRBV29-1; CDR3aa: CSVGDQPQHF; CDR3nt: TGCAGCGTTGGAGATCAGCCCCAGCATTTT
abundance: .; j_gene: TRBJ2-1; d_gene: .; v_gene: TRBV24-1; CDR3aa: CATSDTGPNNEQFF; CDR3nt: TGTGCCACCAGTGATACAGGGCCTAACAATGAGCAGTTCTTC
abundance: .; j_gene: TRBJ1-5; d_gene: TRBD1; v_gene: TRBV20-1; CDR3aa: CSASAGGGQPQHF; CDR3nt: TGCAGTGCTAGTGCAGGGGGCGGTCAGCCCCAGCATTTT
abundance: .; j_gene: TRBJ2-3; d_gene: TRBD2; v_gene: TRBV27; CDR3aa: CASSFTSGGLRTDTQYF; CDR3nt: TGTGCCAGCAGTTTCACTAGCGGGGGGCTTCGTACAGATACGCAGTATTTT
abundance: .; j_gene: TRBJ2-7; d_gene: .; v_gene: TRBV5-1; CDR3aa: CASSLDTNSYEQYF; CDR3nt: TGCGCCAGCAGCTTGGACACCAACTCCTACGAGCAGTACTTC
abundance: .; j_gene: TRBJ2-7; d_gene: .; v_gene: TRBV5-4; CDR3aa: CASSPLAGVKDEQYF; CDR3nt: TGTGCCAGCAGCCCATTGGCAGGGGTTAAGGACGAGCAGTACTTC
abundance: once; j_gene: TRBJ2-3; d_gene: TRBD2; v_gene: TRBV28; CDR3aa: CASSGLAVTTDTQYF; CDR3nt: TGTGCCAGCAGCGGACTAGCGGTCACCACAGATACGCAGTATTTT
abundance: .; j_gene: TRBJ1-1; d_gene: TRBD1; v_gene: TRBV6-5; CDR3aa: CASSQSGQSEAFF; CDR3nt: TGTGCCAGCAGCCAGTCGGGACAGTCTGAAGCTTTCTTT
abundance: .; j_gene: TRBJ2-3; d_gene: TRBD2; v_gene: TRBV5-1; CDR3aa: CASSLRLAGTDTQYF; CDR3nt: TGCGCCAGCAGCTTAAGACTAGCGGGCACAGATACGCAGTATTTT
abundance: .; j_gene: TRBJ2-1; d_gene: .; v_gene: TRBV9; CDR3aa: CASSVVSDGAYNEQFF; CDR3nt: TGTGCCAGCAGCGTAGTTTCGGACGGGGCCTACAATGAGCAGTTCTTC
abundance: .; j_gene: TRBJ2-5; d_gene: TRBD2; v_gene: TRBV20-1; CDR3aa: CSASSGGARETQYF; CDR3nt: TGCAGTGCTAGTAGCGGGGGGGCCAGGGAGACCCAGTACTTC
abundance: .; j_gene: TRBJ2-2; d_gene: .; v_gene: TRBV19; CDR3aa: CASSIAVPGLNTGELFF; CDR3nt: TGTGCCAGTAGTATTGCTGTCCCGGGACTGAACACCGGGGAGCTGTTTTTT
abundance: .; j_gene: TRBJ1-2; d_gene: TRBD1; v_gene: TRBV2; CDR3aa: CASSDVPTGGYGYTF; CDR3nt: TGTGCCAGCAGTGATGTTCCGACAGGGGGCTATGGCTACACCTTC
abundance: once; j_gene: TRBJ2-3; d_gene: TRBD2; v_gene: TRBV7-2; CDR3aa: CASSPIAGGRTDTQYF; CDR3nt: TGTGCCAGCAGCCCTATAGCGGGGGGACGCACAGATACGCAGTATTTT
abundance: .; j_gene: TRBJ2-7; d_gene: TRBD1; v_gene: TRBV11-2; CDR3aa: CASSLLAGQGVDEQYF; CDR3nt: TGTGCCAGCAGCTTACTAGCAGGACAGGGAGTAGACGAGCAGTACTTC
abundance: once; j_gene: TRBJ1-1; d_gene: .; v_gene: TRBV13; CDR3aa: CASSLGSRNTEAFF; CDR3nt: TGTGCCAGCAGCTTAGGTAGCAGGAACACTGAAGCTTTCTTT
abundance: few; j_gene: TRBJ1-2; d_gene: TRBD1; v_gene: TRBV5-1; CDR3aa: CASNVGTGAFGYTF; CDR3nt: TGCGCCAGCAACGTGGGGACAGGGGCGTTTGGCTACACCTTC
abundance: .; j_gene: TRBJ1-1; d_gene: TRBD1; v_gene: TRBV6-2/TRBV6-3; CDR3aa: CASSSTGARVNTEAFF; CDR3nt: TGTGCCAGCAGTTCCACAGGGGCACGGGTGAACACTGAAGCTTTCTTT
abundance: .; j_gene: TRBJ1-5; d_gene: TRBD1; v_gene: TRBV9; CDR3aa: CASSRTGEGNQPQHF; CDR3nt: TGTGCCAGCAGCCGGACAGGGGAAGGCAATCAGCCCCAGCATTTT
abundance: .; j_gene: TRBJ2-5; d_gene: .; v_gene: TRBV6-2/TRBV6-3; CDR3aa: CASSSLRGETQYF; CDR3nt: TGTGCCAGCAGTAGCCTCCGGGGAGAGACCCAGTACTTC
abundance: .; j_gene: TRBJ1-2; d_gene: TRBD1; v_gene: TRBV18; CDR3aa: CASSMGQSYGYTF; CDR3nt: TGTGCCAGCTCAATGGGACAGTCCTATGGCTACACCTTC
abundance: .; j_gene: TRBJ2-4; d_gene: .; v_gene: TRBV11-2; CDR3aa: CASSLDQGIQYF; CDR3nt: TGTGCCAGCAGCTTAGACCAGGGCATTCAGTACTTC
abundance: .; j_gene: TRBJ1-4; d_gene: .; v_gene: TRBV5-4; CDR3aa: CASGQLDGPFGEKLFF; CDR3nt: TGTGCCAGCGGACAATTGGACGGTCCTTTTGGTGAAAAACTGTTTTTT
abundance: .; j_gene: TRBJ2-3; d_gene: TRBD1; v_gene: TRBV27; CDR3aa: CASSLQGARTDTQYF; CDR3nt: TGTGCCAGCAGTCTACAGGGGGCGCGAACAGATACGCAGTATTTT
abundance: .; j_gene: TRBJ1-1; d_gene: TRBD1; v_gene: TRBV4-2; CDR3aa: CASSQERGLDTEAFF; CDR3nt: TGTGCCAGCAGCCAAGAGAGGGGGCTGGACACTGAAGCTTTCTTT
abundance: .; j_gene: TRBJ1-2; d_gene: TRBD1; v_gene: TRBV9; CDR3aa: CASSPETGGRGYTF; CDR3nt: TGTGCCAGCAGCCCAGAGACAGGGGGCCGTGGCTACACCTTC
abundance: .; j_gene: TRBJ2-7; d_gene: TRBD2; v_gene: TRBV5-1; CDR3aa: CASTLGSSGLSYEQYF; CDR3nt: TGCGCCAGCACCCTTGGGTCTAGCGGACTTTCCTACGAGCAGTACTTC
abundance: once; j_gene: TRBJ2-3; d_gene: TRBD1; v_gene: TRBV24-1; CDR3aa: CATSDKDRVDDTQYF; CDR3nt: TGTGCCACCAGTGACAAGGACAGGGTGGACGATACGCAGTATTTT
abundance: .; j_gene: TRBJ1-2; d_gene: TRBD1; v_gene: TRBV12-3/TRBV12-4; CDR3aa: CASSHGQGGYTF; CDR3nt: TGTGCCAGCAGTCACGGACAGGGCGGCTACACCTTC
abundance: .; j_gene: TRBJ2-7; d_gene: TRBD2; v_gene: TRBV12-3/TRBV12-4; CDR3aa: CASTGGYEQYF; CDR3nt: TGTGCCAGCACGGGGGGCTACGAGCAGTACTTC
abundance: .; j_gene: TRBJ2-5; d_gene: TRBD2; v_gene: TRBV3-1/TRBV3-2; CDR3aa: CASSQDTSGGVETQYF; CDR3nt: TGTGCCAGCAGCCAAGATACTAGCGGGGGGGTTGAGACCCAGTACTTC
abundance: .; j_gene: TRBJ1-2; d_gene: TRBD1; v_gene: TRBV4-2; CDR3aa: CASSQTDPGQGHQF; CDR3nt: TGTGCCAGCAGCCAGACTGATCCAGGACAGGGCCACCAATTC
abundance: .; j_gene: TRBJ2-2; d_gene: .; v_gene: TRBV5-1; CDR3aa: CASSLQGVGTGELFF; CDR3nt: TGCGCCAGCAGCTTGCAGGGTGTGGGCACCGGGGAGCTGTTTTTT
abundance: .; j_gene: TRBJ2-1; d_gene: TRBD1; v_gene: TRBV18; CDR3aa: CASSPFPGQGGNEQFF; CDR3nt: TGTGCCAGCTCACCATTCCCGGGACAGGGGGGCAATGAGCAGTTCTTC
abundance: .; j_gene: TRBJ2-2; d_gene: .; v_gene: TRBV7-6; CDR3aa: CASSLALVRVKAGELFF; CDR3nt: TGTGCCAGCAGCTTAGCTTTGGTCAGGGTAAAGGCCGGGGAGCTGTTTTTT
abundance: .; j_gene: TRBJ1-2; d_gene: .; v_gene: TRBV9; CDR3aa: CASSPRAGGSGYTF; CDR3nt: TGTGCCAGCAGCCCACGCGCGGGAGGGAGCGGCTACACCTTC
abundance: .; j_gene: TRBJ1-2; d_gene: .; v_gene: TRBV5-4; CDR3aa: CASRADSLRGYGYTF; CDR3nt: TGTGCCAGCAGGGCGGATAGCTTACGGGGATATGGCTACACCTTC
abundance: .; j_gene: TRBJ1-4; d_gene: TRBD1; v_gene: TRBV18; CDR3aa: CASSTDRGGEKLFF; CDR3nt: TGTGCCAGCTCAACGGACAGGGGGGGTGAAAAACTGTTTTTT
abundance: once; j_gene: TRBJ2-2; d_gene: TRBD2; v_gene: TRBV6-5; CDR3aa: CASSYEAGGPFGELFF; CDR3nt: TGTGCCAGCAGTTACGAGGCGGGGGGGCCGTTCGGGGAGCTGTTTTTT
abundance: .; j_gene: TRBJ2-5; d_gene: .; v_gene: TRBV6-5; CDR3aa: CASSRGSDQETQYF; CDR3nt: TGTGCCAGCAGCCGAGGCAGCGACCAAGAGACCCAGTACTTC
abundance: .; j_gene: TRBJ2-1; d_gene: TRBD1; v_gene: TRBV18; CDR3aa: CASSPLRLAAGQGYNEQFF; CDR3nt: TGTGCCAGCTCACCACTTAGGTTGGCGGCCGGACAGGGATACAATGAGCAGTTCTTC